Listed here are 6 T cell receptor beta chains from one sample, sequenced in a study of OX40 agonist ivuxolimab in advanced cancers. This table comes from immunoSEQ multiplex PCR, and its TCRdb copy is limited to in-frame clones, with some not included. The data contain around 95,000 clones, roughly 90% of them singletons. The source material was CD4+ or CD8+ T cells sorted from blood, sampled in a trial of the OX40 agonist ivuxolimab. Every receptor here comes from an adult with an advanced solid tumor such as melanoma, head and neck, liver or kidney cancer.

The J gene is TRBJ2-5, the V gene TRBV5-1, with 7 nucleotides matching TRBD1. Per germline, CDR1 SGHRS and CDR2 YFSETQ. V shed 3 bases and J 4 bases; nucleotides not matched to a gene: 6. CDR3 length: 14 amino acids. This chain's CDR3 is CASSSKTGRETQYF. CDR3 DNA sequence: TGCGCCAGCAGCTCTAAGACAGGGAGAGAGACCCAGTACTTC.

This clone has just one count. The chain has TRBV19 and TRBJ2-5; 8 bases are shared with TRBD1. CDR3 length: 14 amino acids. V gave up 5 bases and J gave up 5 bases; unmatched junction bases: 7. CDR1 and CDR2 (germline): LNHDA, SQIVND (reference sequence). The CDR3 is CASSPGQGDETQYF. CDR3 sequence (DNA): TGTGCCAGTAGTCCCGGACAGGGAGACGAGACCCAGTACTTC.

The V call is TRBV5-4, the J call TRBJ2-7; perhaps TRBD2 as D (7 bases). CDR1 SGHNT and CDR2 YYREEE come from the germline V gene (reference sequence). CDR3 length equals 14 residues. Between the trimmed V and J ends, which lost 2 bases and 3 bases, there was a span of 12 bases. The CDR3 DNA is TGTGCCAGCAGCTTACAAGGGGGGGGCTACGAGCAGTACTTC. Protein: CASSLQGGGYEQYF.

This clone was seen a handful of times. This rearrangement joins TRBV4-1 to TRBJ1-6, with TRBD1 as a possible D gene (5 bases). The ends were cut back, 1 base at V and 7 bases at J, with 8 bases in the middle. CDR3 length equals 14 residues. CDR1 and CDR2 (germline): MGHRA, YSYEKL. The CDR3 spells CASSQASGNSPLHF. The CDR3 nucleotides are TGCGCCAGCAGCCAAGCATCAGGGAATTCACCCCTCCACTTT.

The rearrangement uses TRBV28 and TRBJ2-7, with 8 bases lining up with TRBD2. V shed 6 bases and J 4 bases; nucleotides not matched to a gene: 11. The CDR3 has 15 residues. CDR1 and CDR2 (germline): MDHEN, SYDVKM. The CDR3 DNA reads TGTGCCAGCAGGGACCAGGGCTCGGGGGGGTACGAGCAGTACTTC. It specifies CASRDQGSGGYEQYF.

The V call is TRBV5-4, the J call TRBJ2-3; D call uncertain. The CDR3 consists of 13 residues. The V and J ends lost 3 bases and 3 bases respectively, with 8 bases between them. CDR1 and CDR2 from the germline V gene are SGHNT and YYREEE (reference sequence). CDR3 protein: CASSYPVTDTQYF. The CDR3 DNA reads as TGTGCCAGCAGCTACCCCGTGACAGATACGCAGTATTTT.